The clone carrying this TCR beta chain has ten or more counts. Constant-segment-primed 5'RACE gave TCR alpha and TCR beta cDNA libraries with sample barcodes and UMIs. TCRdb reanalysed the 5' RACE reads using MiXCR and keeps one entry per CDR3 protein. The sample contains under 250,000 distinct CDR3 sequences, roughly 15% of which appear only once. Deletions cut 4 bases from V and 7 bases from J, with 11 bases between. The CDR3 has 12 residues. The germline gives CDR1 DFQATT, CDR2 SNEGSKA (reference sequence). The data originate from a study of T-cell memory formation after mild COVID-19. Sample: PBMCs or a T cell subset sorted from them (not recorded which). The V call is TRBV20-1, the J call TRBJ2-1; weak D call: TRBD2 (6 bases). The source of this sequence is an adult woman who had mild COVID-19 (a few samples of this study predate the infection). Cell type and time point are not known. Written as DNA, the CDR3 is TGCAGTGCTACGGGGGTTTTGAATGAGCAGTTCTTC. This gives the protein CSATGVLNEQFF.